This T cell receptor beta chain was recovered during a study of PD-L1 blockade in urothelial cancer (TCRdb year 2017). Turning to the overall study: Therapy was started in the mid-2010s for all patients, and atezolizumab 1,200 mg was administered intravenously every 3 weeks. Durable clinical benefit was defined as a progression-free survival longer than 6 months, and TCR features were additionally tested against progression-free survival and overall survival. Blood samples gave median yields of about 150,000 T cells and more than 80,000 unique TCRs, along with a median clonality of approximately 0.08. Blood samples were analyzed at two time points: 3 weeks after treatment start (second dose) and 6 weeks after treatment start. In the same patients, pretreatment tumors underwent whole exome sequencing and RNA sequencing in addition to TCR sequencing. Durable clinical benefit was achieved by nine patients and was not achieved by 20 patients. TCR sequencing covered pretreatment tumor samples and matched, serially collected peripheral blood taken before and after atezolizumab treatment. Pretreatment blood TCR-seq was available for about 28 patients, at least one posttreatment blood collection was obtained for approximately 25 patients, and tumor TCR-seq was available for approximately 25 patients. The study was an exploratory multi-omic analysis of somatic, immune and clinical correlates of response to PD-L1 blockade with atezolizumab in urothelial cancer. About nine tenths of the roughly 29 patients were males with bladder-origin urothelial cancer, and about 65% of the roughly 30 reported a prior smoking history. An ECOG performance status of 0 or 1 was recorded for the patients, and 0 to 3 prior chemotherapy regimens had been received by the patients.

About this clone: Its recognized antigen is unknown. Base qualities are missing; no much larger clone stands one base away.

Each PCR received spiked-in synthetic TCR analog templates so that absolute template abundance could be estimated from read counts. The immunoSEQ assay used bias-controlled V and J gene primers to amplify TCRbeta CDR3 regions from genomic DNA. Rearranged TCRbeta segments were sequenced at approximately 20X coverage. Turning to the authors' computational methods: Sequencing errors were corrected by clustering, and CDR3s were annotated against IMGT so that V, D and J genes could be assigned. Downstream analyses used only productive TCRbeta rearrangements and left out out-of-frame or stop-codon sequences. To compute clonality, Shannon entropy was normalized by the log of the number of unique productive sequences and then subtracted from one. Clones differing between time points or between blood and tumor were identified by Fisher's exact test with Benjamini-Hochberg correction at adjusted p below 0.01. Here the immuneACCESS table is served through TCRdb, limited to in-frame sequences with V and J called. Missing clones are a known gap in these copies; in checked studies unresolved V genes cover under half, and the rest lacks a known reason. V and J calls and clone size are given by that table; D and trimming were obtained from the DNA. The sample table records 70,000 or so clones; 90% of these occur just once. The leading ten clones occupy approximately 4.5% of the sample.

On the study overall, not on this receptor specifically: Because the sample size was small (n of about 29) and many exploratory analyses were performed, the results are intended to be hypothesis-generating. Improved progression-free and overall survival was found to be associated with pretreatment peripheral blood TCR clonality below the median. Greater expansion of tumor-associated TCR clones in peripheral blood 3 weeks after the start of treatment was observed in patients with durable benefit (n ≈ 24, p = 0.022).

In the paper's terms, the time point label means: pretreatment peripheral blood. The cohort included 25 to 35 patients with locally advanced or metastatic urothelial carcinoma who were treated at Memorial Sloan Kettering on a trial protocol. Peripheral blood mononuclear cells were collected pretreatment and during treatment, with between 1 and 8 total time points obtained per patient. The Qiagen DNeasy Blood extraction kit was used to purify genomic DNA from total PBMCs and tumor samples. PBMCs were collected pretreatment and during treatment, and were isolated and stored as previously described. The germline V gene encodes CDR1 SEHNR and CDR2 FQNEAQ (reference sequence). The CDR3 runs 13 residues from the cysteine to the phenylalanine. Only the CDR3 DNA is retained, 39 bases long and in frame from the first base. V has 1 base trimmed and J has 5 bases trimmed; junction bases matching no gene number 0.

The rearrangement combines TRBV7-9 with TRBJ2-3; 7 nucleotides in the junction match TRBD2. The sample was PBMCs, taken around atezolizumab (anti-PD-L1) treatment. The clonotype originates from a man in his 70s with urothelial cancer. CDR3 loop: CASSLGGRDTQYF. The nucleotide sequence reads TGTGCCAGCAGCTTAGGCGGGAGAGATACGCAGTATTTT.